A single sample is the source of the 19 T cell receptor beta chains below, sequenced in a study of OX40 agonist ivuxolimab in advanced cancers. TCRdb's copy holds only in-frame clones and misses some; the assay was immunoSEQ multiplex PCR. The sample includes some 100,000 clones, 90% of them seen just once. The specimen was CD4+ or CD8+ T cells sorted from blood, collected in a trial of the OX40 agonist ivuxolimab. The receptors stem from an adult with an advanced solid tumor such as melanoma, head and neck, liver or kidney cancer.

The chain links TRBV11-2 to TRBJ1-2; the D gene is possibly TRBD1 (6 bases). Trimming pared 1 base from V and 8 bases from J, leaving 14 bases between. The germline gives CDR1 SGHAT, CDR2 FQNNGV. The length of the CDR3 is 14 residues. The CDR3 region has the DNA TGTGCCAGCAGCTTAGGCGGCAGGGGTTGGGGCTACACCTTC. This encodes CASSLGGRGWGYTF.

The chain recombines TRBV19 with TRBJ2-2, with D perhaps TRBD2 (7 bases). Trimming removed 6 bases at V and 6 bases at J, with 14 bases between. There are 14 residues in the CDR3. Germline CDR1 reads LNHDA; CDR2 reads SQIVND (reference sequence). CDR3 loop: CASSIRGGAGELFF. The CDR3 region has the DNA TGTGCCAGTAGCATAAGGGGGGGCGCCGGGGAGCTGTTTTTT.

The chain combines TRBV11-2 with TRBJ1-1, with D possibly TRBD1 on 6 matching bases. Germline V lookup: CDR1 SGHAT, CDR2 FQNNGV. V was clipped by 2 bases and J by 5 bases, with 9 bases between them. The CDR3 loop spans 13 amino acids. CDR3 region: CASSLPGETEAFF. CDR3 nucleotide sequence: TGTGCCAGCAGCTTACCAGGGGAGACTGAAGCTTTCTTT.

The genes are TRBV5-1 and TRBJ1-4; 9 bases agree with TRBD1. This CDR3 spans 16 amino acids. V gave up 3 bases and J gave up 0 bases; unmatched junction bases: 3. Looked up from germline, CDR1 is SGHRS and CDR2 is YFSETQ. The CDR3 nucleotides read TGCGCCAGCAGCTGGACAGGGGCCACAACTAATGAAAAACTGTTTTTT. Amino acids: CASSWTGATTNEKLFF.

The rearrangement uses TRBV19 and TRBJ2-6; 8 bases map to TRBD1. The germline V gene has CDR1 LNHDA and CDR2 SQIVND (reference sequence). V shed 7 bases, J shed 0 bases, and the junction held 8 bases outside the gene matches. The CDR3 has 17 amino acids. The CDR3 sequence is CASTRTGRSSGANVLTF. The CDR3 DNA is TGTGCCAGTACCCGGACAGGGAGGAGCTCTGGGGCCAACGTCCTGACTTTC. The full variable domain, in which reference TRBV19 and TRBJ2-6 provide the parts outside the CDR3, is DGGITQSPKYLFRKEGQNVTLSCEQNLNHDAMYWYRQDPGQGLRLIYYSQIVNDFQKGDIAEGYSVSREKKESFPLTVTSAQKNPTAFYLCASTRTGRSSGANVLTFGAGSRLTVL.

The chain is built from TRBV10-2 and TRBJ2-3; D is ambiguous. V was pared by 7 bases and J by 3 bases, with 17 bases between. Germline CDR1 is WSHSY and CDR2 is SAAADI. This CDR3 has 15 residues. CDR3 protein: CASKQTPLDTDTQYF. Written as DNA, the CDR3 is TGCGCCAGCAAACAGACCCCACTCGATACAGATACGCAGTATTTT.

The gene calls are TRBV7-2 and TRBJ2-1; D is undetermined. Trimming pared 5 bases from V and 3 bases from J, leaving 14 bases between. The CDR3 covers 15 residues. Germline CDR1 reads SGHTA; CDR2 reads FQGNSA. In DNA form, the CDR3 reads TGTGCCAGCAGCCTCCGTTCGGAGAACTACAATGAGCAGTTCTTC. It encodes CASSLRSENYNEQFF.

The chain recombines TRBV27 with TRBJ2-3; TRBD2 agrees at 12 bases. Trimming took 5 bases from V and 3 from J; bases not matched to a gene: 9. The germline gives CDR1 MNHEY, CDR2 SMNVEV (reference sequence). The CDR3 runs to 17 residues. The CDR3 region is CASSRRTSGIFTDTQYF. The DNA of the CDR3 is TGTGCCAGCAGTCGGAGGACTAGCGGGATATTTACAGATACGCAGTATTTT.

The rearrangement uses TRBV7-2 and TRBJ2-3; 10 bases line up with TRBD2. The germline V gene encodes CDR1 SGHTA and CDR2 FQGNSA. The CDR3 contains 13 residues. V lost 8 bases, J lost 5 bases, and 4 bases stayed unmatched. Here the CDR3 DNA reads TGTGCCAGCCAGAGGACTAGCGGAGATACGCAGTATTTT. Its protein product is CASQRTSGDTQYF.

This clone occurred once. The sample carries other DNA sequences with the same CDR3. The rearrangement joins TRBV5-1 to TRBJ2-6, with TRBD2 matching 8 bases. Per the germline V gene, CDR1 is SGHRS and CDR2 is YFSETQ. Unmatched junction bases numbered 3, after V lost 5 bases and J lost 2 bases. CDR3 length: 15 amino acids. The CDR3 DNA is TGCGCCAGCAGTCCCGGGGGGGCTGGGGCCAACGTCCTGACTTTC. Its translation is CASSPGGAGANVLTF.

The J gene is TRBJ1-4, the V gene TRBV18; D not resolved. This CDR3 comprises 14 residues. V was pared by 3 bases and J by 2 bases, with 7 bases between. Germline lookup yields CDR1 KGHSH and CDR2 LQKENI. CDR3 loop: CASSPSRTNEKLFF. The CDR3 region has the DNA TGTGCCAGCTCACCTTCCCGGACTAATGAAAAACTGTTTTTT.

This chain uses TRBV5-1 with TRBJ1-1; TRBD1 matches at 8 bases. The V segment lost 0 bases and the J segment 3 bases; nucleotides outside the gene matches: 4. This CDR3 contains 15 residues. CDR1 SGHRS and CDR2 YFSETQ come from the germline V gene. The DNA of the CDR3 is TGCGCCAGCAGCTTGGGAGGGACAGGATACACTGAAGCTTTCTTT. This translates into CASSLGGTGYTEAFF.

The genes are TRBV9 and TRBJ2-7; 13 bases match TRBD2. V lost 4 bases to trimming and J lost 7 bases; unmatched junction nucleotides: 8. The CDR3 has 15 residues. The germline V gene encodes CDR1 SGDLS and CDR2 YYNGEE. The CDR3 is CASSPRLAGGPEQYF. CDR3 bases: TGTGCCAGCAGCCCCCGACTAGCGGGAGGCCCTGAGCAGTACTTC.

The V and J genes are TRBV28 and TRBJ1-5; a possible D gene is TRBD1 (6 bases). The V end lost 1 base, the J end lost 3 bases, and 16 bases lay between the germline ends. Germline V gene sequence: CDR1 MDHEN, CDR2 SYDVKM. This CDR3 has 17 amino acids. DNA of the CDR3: TGTGCCAGCAGTTTATCCAGTGCACAGGGAGACAATCAGCCCCAGCATTTT. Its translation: CASSLSSAQGDNQPQHF.

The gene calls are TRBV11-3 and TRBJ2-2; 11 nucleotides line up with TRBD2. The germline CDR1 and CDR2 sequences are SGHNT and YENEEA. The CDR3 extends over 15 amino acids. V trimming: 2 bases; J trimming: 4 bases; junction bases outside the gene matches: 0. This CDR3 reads CASSLTSGSTGELFF. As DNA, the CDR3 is TGTGCCAGCAGCTTAACTAGCGGGAGCACCGGGGAGCTGTTTTTT.

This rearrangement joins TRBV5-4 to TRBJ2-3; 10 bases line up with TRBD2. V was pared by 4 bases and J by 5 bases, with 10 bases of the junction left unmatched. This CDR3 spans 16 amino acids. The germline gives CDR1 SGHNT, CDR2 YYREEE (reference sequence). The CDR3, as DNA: TGTGCCAGCAGCCTGGCAAAGCGGGGGGGGAAAGATACGCAGTATTTT. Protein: CASSLAKRGGKDTQYF.

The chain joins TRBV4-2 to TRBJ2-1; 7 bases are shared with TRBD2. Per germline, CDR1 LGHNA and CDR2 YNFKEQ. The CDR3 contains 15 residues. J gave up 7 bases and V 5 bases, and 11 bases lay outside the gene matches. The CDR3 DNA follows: TGTGCCAGCAGCTTAGAGCGGGACCCCAAGAATGAGCAGTTCTTC. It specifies CASSLERDPKNEQFF.

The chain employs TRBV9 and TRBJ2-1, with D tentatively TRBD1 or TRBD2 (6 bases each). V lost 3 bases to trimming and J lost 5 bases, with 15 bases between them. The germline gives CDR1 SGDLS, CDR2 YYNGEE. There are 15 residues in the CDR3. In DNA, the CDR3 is TGTGCCAGCAGCGAGGGGGACTCGTTTAACAATGAGCAGTTCTTC. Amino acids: CASSEGDSFNNEQFF.

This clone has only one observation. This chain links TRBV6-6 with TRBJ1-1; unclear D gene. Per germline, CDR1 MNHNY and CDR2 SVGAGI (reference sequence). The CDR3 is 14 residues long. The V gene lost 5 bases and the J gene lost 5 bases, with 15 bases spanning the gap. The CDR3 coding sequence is TGTGCCAGCAGTAGCCGGGCACCTGGGACTGAAGCTTTCTTT. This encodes CASSSRAPGTEAFF.